This TCR beta chain was recovered during a study of blood T cell repertoires in COVID-19. Looking at the study overall: From T cells, B-cell-depleted T cells, or PBMCs came the material, which was cDNA or gDNA.

CDR3 length: 14 residues. The germline V and J ends were trimmed by 3 bases and 5 bases, with 12 bases remaining between them. Germline CDR1 and CDR2: SNHLY and FYNNEI. TCRdb's table, derived via immunoSEQ multiplex PCR, lists solely in-frame clones and lacks some. The sample contains more than 350,000 clones, more than 80% of which appear only once. This receptor was taken from a woman aged 25 to 39 with COVID-19, enrolled during active disease. The source material was peripheral blood. The chain is built from TRBV2 and TRBJ2-3; D unclear. The CDR3 DNA sequence: TGTGCCAGCAGTGAGACTGAGGTTGGAGATACGCAGTATTTT. The encoded protein is CASSETEVGDTQYF.